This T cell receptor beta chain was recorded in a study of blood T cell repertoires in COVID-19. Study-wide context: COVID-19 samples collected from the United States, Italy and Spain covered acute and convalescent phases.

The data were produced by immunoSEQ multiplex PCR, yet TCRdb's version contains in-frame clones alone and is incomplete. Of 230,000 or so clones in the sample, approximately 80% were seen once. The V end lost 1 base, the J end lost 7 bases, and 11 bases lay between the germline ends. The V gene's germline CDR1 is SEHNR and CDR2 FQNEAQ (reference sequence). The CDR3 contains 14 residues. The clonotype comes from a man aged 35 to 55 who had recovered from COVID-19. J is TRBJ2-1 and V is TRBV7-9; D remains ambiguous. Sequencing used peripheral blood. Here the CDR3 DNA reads TGTGCCAGCAGCTTAGTCTCGGCGGATAATGAGCAGTTCTTC. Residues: CASSLVSADNEQFF.